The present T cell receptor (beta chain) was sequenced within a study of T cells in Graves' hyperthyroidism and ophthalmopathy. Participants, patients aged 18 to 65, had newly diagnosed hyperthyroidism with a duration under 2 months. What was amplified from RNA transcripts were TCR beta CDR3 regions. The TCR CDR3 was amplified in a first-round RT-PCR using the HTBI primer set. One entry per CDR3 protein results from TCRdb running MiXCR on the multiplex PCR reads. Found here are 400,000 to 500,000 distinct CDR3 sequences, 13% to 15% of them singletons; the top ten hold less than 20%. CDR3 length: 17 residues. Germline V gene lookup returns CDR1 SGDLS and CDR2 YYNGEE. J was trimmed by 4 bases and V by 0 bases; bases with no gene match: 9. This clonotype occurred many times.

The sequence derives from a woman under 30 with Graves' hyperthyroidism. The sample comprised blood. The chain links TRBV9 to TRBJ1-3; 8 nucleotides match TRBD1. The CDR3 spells CASSVGYDRGRGNTIYF. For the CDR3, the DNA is TGTGCCAGCAGCGTAGGGTATGACAGGGGTCGAGGAAACACCATATATTTT.